This entry lists 12 T cell receptor beta chains sequenced from one sample in a study of shared clonotypes between healthy human individuals. Repertoires were generated with immunoSEQ multiplex PCR, while TCRdb's copy carries only in-frame clones and drops some. The table lists 1,400,000 or so clones, 98% to 99% of them singletons. Sequencing was done on a sample of naive CD4+ T cells sorted from blood. Subset specified: CD45RA+ positively selected. These receptors all stem from a man aged 30 to 39 in good health.

V gene TRBV6-6 combines with J gene TRBJ2-2; D possibly corresponds to TRBD2 (6 bases). This CDR3 spans 15 amino acids. Germline values: CDR1 MNHNY, CDR2 SVGAGI (reference sequence). The germline V and J ends were trimmed by 3 bases and 7 bases, with 15 bases remaining between them. In DNA form, the CDR3 reads TGTGCCAGCAGTTATAGGGGACTTCTACTCGGGGAGCTGTTTTTT. Its translation is CASSYRGLLLGELFF.

V gene TRBV5-1 combines with J gene TRBJ2-7, with 10 bases aligning to TRBD2. The germline V gene has CDR1 SGHRS and CDR2 YFSETQ. The CDR3 is 16 amino acids. Trimming cost V 0 bases and J 2 bases; bases outside gene matches: 5. Here the CDR3 DNA reads TGCGCCAGCAGCTTGGGAGAGCTAGCGGGAGCCTACGAGCAGTACTTC. Its protein is CASSLGELAGAYEQYF. Full variable domain (remainder filled in from reference TRBV5-1 and TRBJ2-7): KAGVTQTPRYLIKTRGQQVTLSCSPISGHRSVSWYQQTPGQGLQFLFEYFSETQRNKGNFPGRFSGRQFSNSRSEMNVSTLELGDSALYLCASSLGELAGAYEQYFGPGTRLTVT.

The gene calls are TRBV5-1 and TRBJ2-3; D remains unclear. The length of the CDR3 is 12 residues. With 3 bases removed from V and 2 bases from J, the gap between germline ends came to 4 bases. From germline, CDR1 is SGHRS and CDR2 YFSETQ. In DNA, the CDR3 is TGCGCCAGCAGCTCCACCACAGATACGCAGTATTTT. It is translated as CASSSTTDTQYF.

This chain connects TRBV11-2 to TRBJ2-7, with D possibly called TRBD1 or TRBD2 (6 bases each). The ends were cut back, 0 bases at V and 1 base at J, with 19 bases in the middle. Germline CDR1 is SGHAT and CDR2 is FQNNGV. This CDR3 region has 18 residues. Here the CDR3 reads CASSLDLRGTLLSYEQYF. As DNA, the CDR3 is TGTGCCAGCAGCTTAGATCTTAGGGGGACTCTACTTTCCTACGAGCAGTACTTC.

The table lists this clone with a count of one. The V call is TRBV5-1, the J call TRBJ2-7; 10 nucleotides align to TRBD2. The trim removed 0 bases at V and 4 bases at J, leaving 7 bases unmatched. CDR3 size: 16 residues. From germline, CDR1 is SGHRS and CDR2 YFSETQ. The CDR3 DNA reads TGCGCCAGCAGCTTGGCCGTAACTAGCGGGAATTACGAGCAGTACTTC. It encodes CASSLAVTSGNYEQYF.

The chain uses TRBV2 and TRBJ1-2, with unresolved D. This CDR3 contains 16 residues. Germline V gene data show CDR1 as SNHLY and CDR2 as FYNNEI. V was trimmed by 1 base and J by 1 base, leaving 13 bases between them. In DNA form, the CDR3 reads TGTGCCAGCAGTGAAGAGGCGGTGGTTAGTAACTATGGCTACACCTTC. It translates to CASSEEAVVSNYGYTF.

The J gene is TRBJ2-7, the V gene TRBV4-2; 8 bases line up with TRBD2. Germline trimming cut 3 bases from V and 0 bases from J; bases unmatched to any gene: 4. The CDR3 covers 15 residues. Germline CDR1 LGHNA, CDR2 YNFKEQ. CDR3 bases: TGTGCCAGCAGCCAGACTAGCGACACCTCCTACGAGCAGTACTTC. Its protein product is CASSQTSDTSYEQYF.

The chain recombines TRBV28 with TRBJ2-5; TRBD1 matches 7 bases. J lost 5 bases, V lost 5 bases, and 11 bases had no gene match. The CDR3 has 15 amino acids. The germline gives CDR1 MDHEN, CDR2 SYDVKM. CDR3 coding DNA: TGTGCCAGCAGTCATCGAGAAGGGGGCAGGGAGACCCAGTACTTC. Encoded protein: CASSHREGGRETQYF. Complete variable domain (other parts from reference TRBV28 and TRBJ2-5): DVKVTQSSRYLVKRTGEKVFLECVQDMDHENMFWYRQDPGLGLRLIYFSYDVKMKEKGDIPEGYSVSREKKERFSLILESASTNQTSMYLCASSHREGGRETQYFGPGTRLLVL.

This sequence joins TRBV25-1 and TRBJ2-1, with unresolved D. Trimming shortened V by 6 bases and J by 5 bases, and 5 bases separated the two germline ends. CDR1 and CDR2 (germline): MGHDK, SYGVNS. The CDR3 is 11 residues long. The CDR3 loop is CASRENNEQFF. The CDR3 coding sequence is TGTGCCAGCAGAGAGAACAATGAGCAGTTCTTC.

The chain employs TRBV19 and TRBJ2-5; D possibly matches TRBD1 or TRBD2 (5 bases each). This CDR3 has 14 amino acids. Trimming shortened V by 6 bases and J by 5 bases, and 16 bases separated the two germline ends. CDR1 and CDR2 (germline): LNHDA, SQIVND (reference sequence). The CDR3 DNA reads as TGTGCCAGTAGGGGGACGTCCCGCGGGGAGACCCAGTACTTC. Its protein product is CASRGTSRGETQYF.

CDR3: CSAGQGANEQFF. DNA of the CDR3: TGCAGCGCCGGACAGGGTGCCAATGAGCAGTTCTTC. This chain links TRBV29-1 with TRBJ2-1; 8 bases are shared with TRBD1. V shed 7 bases, J shed 6 bases, and the junction held 5 bases outside the gene matches. The CDR3 is 12 amino acids. Germline V gene sequence: CDR1 SQVTM, CDR2 ANQGSEA.

The gene calls are TRBV7-6 and TRBJ2-7; maybe TRBD2 (5 bases). CDR1 and CDR2 from the germline V gene are SGHVS and FNYEAQ. CDR3 length equals 15 residues. Trimming pared 5 bases from V and 0 bases from J, leaving 14 bases between. The CDR3 DNA is TGTGCCAGCAGCGCTTTGAGGGAGAGCTCCTACGAGCAGTACTTC. Translation: CASSALRESSYEQYF.